Listed below are T cell receptor beta chains from one sample, sequenced in a study of blood T cell repertoires in COVID-19. Here immunoSEQ multiplex PCR was the method, and the copy in TCRdb shows in-frame clones only, minus some. This sample has approximately 82,000 clones; approximately 82% occur once, and the top ten carry about a sixth. Sequencing used peripheral blood. The receptors were sampled from a woman in her sixties or seventies with acute or convalescent COVID-19. Both conserved end residues are part of each CDR3. The D gene is left open where the match is weak. Some rows mark clone size as missing; the rest say once, few, many or name a class of expanded clone.

>TRBD2|TRBV7-3|NA|TRBJ2-3
TGTGCCAGCAGCTTAATGGGTAGCGGGGGGGCTGATACGCAGTATTTT
CASSLMGSGGADTQYF
>NA|TRBV5-1|once|TRBJ1-1
TGCGCCAGCAGCTTGGAGGTTGGGCGGGGGGACACTGAAGCTTTCTTT
CASSLEVGRGDTEAFF
>NA|TRBV7-2|NA|TRBJ2-2
TGTGCCAGCATCCCCTTGGGACAACCGAACACCGGGGAGCTGTTTTTT
CASIPLGQPNTGELFF
>NA|TRBV5-1|NA|TRBJ2-7
TGCGCCAGCAGCTTGGCCGGCAGGGTCAACGAGCAGTACTTC
CASSLAGRVNEQYF
>NA|TRBV5-1|NA|TRBJ2-7
TGCGCCAGCAGCGGGGGGACTACAAGAAGGGGGTACGAGCAGTACTTC
CASSGGTTRRGYEQYF
>NA|TRBV9|NA|TRBJ1-1
TGTGCCAGCAGCGCACAACAGGGTGGAACTGAAGCTTTCTTT
CASSAQQGGTEAFF
>NA|TRBV5-4|NA|TRBJ2-4
TGTGCCAGCAGCCCAACCCGCGCGGAGGCCAAAAACATTCAGTACTTC
CASSPTRAEAKNIQYF
>NA|TRBV27|NA|TRBJ2-7
TGTGCCAGCAGTTTTGGTCTGAGCTCCTACGAGCAGTACTTC
CASSFGLSSYEQYF
>NA|TRBV6-5|NA|TRBJ1-5
TGTGCCAGCAGATCGGACAGAAACAGCAATCAGCCCCAGCATTTT
CASRSDRNSNQPQHF
>NA|TRBV7-8|NA|TRBJ2-5
TGTGCCAGCAGCCTCGGCGGGTACCAAGAGACCCAGTACTTC
CASSLGGYQETQYF
>NA|TRBV28|NA|TRBJ2-7
TGTGCCAGCAGAGGGTCCGGGAGATCCTACGAGCAGTACTTC
CASRGSGRSYEQYF
>NA|TRBV7-7|NA|TRBJ2-2
TGTGCTAGCAGCCCCAGGACAGACACCGGGGAGCTGTTTTTT
CASSPRTDTGELFF
>TRBD1|TRBV6-5|NA|TRBJ1-2
TGTGCCAGCAGTTCACAGACAGGGGGCGATGGCTACACCTTC
CASSSQTGGDGYTF
>NA|TRBV19|NA|TRBJ1-2
TGTGCCAGTAGTATGGGCCCGGGACTTCTCTATGGCTACACCTTC
CASSMGPGLLYGYTF
>NA|TRBV19|NA|TRBJ1-1
TGTGCCAGTAATCAACCGGGGGGCGGGACTGAAGCTTTCTTT
CASNQPGGGTEAFF
>NA|TRBV6-5|NA|TRBJ2-2
TGTGCCAGCAGTTATCAGGCTATCACCGGGGAGCTGTTTTTT
CASSYQAITGELFF
>TRBD1|TRBV7-2|NA|TRBJ1-2
TGTGCCAGCACCCCGACAGGGGGCTTCTATGGCTACACCTTC
CASTPTGGFYGYTF
>TRBD2|TRBV25-1|NA|TRBJ2-7
TGTGCCAGCAGAGAGCGGGAGTCCTACGAGCAGTACTTC
CASRERESYEQYF
>TRBD1|TRBV5-6|NA|TRBJ2-1
TGTGCCAGCAGCCGGGGACAGGGAAGGAATGAGCAGTTCTTC
CASSRGQGRNEQFF
>TRBD1|TRBV24-1|NA|TRBJ2-7
TGTGCCACCAGTGAACCTACAGGGGCACAGCAGTACTTC
CATSEPTGAQQYF
>TRBD1|TRBV5-1|NA|TRBJ2-5
TGCGCCAGCAGCTTGGGCGTGGACAGGGAAGAGACCCAGTACTTC
CASSLGVDREETQYF
>NA|TRBV7-7|NA|TRBJ2-2
TGTGCTAGCAGCCGGAAGGGGGCCGGGGAGCTGTTTTTT
CASSRKGAGELFF
>TRBD1|TRBV7-3|NA|TRBJ2-7
TGTGCCAGCAGCTTAATAGGGACAGATACCTACGAGCAGTACTTC
CASSLIGTDTYEQYF
>TRBD2|TRBV3-1/TRBV3-2|NA|TRBJ2-2
TGTGCCAGCAGCCAAGTCCTAGCGGGGCCGAACACCGGGGAGCTGTTTTTT
CASSQVLAGPNTGELFF
>NA|TRBV6-2/TRBV6-3|few|TRBJ2-5
TGTGCCAGCAGTTATAGAGGGGGTGAGGGTGAGACCCAGTACTTC
CASSYRGGEGETQYF
>NA|TRBV30|NA|TRBJ2-5
TGTGCCTGGGAACAACAGGGTTTGGAGACCCAGTACTTC
CAWEQQGLETQYF
>TRBD1|TRBV20-1|NA|TRBJ1-3
TGCAGTGCTAGTGGACAGGGGGCAGGAAACACCATATATTTT
CSASGQGAGNTIYF
>TRBD1|TRBV6-1|NA|TRBJ1-2
TGTGCCAGCAGAGAAGACAGGGGAACTGAGCCGTATGGCTACACCTTC
CASREDRGTEPYGYTF